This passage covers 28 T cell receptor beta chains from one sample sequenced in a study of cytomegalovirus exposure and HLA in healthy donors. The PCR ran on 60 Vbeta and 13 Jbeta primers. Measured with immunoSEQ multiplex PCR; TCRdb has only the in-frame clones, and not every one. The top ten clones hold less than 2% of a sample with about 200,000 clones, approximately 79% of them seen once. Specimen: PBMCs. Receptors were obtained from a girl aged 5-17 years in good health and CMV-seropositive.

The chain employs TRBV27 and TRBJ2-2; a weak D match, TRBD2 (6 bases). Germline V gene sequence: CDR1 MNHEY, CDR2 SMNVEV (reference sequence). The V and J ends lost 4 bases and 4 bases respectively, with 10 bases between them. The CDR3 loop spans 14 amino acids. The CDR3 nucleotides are TGTGCCAGCAGTTGGGGACTTCTCACCGGGGAGCTGTTTTTT. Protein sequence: CASSWGLLTGELFF.

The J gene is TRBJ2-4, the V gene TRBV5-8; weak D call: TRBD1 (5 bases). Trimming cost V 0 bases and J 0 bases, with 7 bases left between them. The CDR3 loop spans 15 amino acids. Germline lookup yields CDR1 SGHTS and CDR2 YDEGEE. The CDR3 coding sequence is TGTGCCAGCAGCTTGGCGACAGTAGCCAAAAACATTCAGTACTTC. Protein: CASSLATVAKNIQYF. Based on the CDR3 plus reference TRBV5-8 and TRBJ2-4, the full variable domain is EAGVTQSPTHLIKTRGQQATLRCSPISGHTSVYWYQQALGLGLQFLLWYDEGEERNRGNFPPRFSGRQFPNYSSELNVNALELEDSALYLCASSLATVAKNIQYFGAGTRLSVL.

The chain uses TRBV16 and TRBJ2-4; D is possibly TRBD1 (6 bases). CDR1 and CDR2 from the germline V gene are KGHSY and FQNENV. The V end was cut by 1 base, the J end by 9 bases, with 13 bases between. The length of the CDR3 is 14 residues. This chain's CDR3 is CASSQYGTYGIQYF. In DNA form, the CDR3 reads TGTGCCAGCAGCCAATATGGGACATATGGCATTCAGTACTTC.

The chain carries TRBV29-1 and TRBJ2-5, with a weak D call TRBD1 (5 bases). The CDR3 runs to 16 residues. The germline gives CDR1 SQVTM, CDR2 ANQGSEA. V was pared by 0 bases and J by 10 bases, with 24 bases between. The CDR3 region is CSVEDLQGKGGVDQYF. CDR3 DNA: TGCAGCGTTGAAGATCTTCAGGGAAAGGGTGGGGTGGACCAGTACTTC. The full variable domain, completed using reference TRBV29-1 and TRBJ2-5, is SAVISQKPSRDICQRGTSLTIQCQVDSQVTMMFWYRQQPGQSLTLIATANQGSEATYESGFVIDKFPISRPNLTFSTLTVSNMSPEDSSIYLCSVEDLQGKGGVDQYFGPGTRLLVL.

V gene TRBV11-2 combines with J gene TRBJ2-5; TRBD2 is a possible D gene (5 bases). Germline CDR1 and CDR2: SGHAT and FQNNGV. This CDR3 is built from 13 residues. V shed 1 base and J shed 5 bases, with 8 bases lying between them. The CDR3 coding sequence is TGTGCCAGCAGCTTAGCGGGGTTGGAGACCCAGTACTTC. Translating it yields CASSLAGLETQYF.

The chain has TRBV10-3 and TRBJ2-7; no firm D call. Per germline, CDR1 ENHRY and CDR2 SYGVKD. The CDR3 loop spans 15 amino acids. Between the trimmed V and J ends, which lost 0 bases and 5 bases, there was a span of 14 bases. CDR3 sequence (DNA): TGTGCCATCAGTGAGTCCGGAGATTCCTGGGACGAGCAGTACTTC. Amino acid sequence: CAISESGDSWDEQYF.

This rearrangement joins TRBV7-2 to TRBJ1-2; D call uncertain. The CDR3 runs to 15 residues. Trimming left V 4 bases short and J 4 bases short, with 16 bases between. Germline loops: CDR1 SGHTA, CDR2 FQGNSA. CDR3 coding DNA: TGTGCCAGCAGCTCGCTCCCCGGCGGAGGCTATGGCTACACCTTC. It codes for CASSSLPGGGYGYTF.

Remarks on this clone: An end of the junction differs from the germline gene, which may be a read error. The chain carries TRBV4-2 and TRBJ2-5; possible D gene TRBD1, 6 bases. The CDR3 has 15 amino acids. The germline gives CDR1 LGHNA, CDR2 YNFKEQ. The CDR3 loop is CASSQGAGATEIQYF. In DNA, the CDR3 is TGTGCCAGCAGCCAAGGGGCAGGGGCAACGGAGATCCAGTACTTC.

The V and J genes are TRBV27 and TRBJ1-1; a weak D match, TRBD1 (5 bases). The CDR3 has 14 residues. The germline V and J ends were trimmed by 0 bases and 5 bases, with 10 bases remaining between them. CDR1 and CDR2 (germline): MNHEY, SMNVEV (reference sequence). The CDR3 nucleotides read TGTGCCAGCAGTTTATCGAACGGGGGGACTGAAGCTTTCTTT. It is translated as CASSLSNGGTEAFF.

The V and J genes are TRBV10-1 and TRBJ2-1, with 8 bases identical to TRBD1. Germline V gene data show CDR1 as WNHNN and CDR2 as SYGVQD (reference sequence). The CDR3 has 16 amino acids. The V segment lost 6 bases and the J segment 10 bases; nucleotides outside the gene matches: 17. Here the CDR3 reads CASSPTDRGGGDEQFF. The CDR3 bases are TGCGCCAGCAGCCCTACAGACAGGGGAGGCGGAGACGAGCAGTTCTTC.

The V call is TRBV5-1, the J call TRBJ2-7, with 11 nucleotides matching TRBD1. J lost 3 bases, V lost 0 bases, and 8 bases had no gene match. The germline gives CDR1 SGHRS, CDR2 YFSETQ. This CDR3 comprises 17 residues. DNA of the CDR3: TGCGCCAGCAGCTTGGGGACAGGGGGCCAGGACGTCTACGAGCAGTACTTC. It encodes CASSLGTGGQDVYEQYF.

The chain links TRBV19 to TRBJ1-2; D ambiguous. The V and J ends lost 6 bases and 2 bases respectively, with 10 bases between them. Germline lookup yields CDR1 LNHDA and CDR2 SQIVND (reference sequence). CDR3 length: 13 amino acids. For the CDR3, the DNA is TGTGCCAGTAGCGTCAGCGTCAACTATGGCTACACCTTC. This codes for CASSVSVNYGYTF.

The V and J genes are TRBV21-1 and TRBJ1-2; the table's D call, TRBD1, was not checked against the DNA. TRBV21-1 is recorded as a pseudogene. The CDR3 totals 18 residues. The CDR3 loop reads CASSKKLGQGNSPGGYTF. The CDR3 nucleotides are TGTGCCAGCAGCAAAAAGTTGGGACAGGGTAACTCCCCAGGCGGCTACACCTTC.

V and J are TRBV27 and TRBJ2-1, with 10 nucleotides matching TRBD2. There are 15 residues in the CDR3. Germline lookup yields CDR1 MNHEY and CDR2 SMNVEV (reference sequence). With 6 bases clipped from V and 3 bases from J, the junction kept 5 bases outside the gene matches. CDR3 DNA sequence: TGTGCCAGCAGCCGCTCTAGCGGGGGCTACAATGAGCAGTTCTTC. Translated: CASSRSSGGYNEQFF.

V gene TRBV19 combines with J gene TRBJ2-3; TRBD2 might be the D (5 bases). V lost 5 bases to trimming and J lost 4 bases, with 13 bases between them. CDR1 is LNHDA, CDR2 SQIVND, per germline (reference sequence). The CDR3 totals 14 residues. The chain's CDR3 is CASSLTGGPDTQYF. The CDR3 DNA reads TGTGCCAGTAGTCTCACCGGAGGCCCAGATACGCAGTATTTT.

The CDR3 nucleotides are TGTGCCAGCAGTGAAGCTGGCAGGTACTATGAAAAACTGTTTTTT. It specifies CASSEAGRYYEKLFF. This chain connects TRBV6-1 to TRBJ1-4; D gene unclear. Looked up from germline, CDR1 is MNHNS and CDR2 is SASEGT. This CDR3 comprises 15 residues. V was trimmed by 0 bases and J by 6 bases, leaving 11 bases between them.

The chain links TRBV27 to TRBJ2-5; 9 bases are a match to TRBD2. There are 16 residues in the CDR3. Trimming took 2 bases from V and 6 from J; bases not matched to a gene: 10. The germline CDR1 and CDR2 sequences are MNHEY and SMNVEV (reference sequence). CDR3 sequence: CASSLGRGGFLKTQYF. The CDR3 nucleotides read TGTGCCAGCAGTTTAGGGCGGGGGGGCTTTCTGAAGACCCAGTACTTC.

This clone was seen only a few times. The CDR3 coding sequence is TGTGCCAGCAGCAAGGGGGGGGGCTACGAGCAGTACTTC. Amino acids: CASSKGGGYEQYF. The rearrangement joins TRBV5-4 to TRBJ2-7; D is possibly TRBD2 (7 bases). Deletions cut 4 bases from V and 3 bases from J, with 11 bases between. Germline V gene data show CDR1 as SGHNT and CDR2 as YYREEE (reference sequence). This CDR3 region has 13 residues. The entire variable domain, with the rest obtained from reference TRBV5-4 and TRBJ2-7, is as follows: ETGVTQSPTHLIKTRGQQVTLRCSSQSGHNTVSWYQQALGQGPQFIFQYYREEENGRGNFPPRFSGLQFPNYSSELNVNALELDDSALYLCASSKGGGYEQYFGPGTRLTVT.

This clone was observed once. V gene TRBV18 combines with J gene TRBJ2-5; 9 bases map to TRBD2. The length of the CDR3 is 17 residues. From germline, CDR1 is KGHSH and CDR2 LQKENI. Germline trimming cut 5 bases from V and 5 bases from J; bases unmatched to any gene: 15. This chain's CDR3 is CASSIAGGQIGAETQYF. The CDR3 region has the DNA TGTGCCAGCTCAATCGCGGGGGGGCAGATAGGAGCGGAGACCCAGTACTTC.

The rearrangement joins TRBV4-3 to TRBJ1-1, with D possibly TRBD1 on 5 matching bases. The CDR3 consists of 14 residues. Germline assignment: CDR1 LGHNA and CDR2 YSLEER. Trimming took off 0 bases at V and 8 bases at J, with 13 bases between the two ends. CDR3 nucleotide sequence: TGCGCCAGCAGCCAAGATAGAGGCAGGGAAGAAGCTTTCTTT. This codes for CASSQDRGREEAFF.

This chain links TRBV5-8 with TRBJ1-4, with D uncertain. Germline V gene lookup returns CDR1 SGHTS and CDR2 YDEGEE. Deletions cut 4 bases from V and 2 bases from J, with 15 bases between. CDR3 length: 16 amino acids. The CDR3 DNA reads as TGTGCCAGCAGCCTGCAAGGAGATGCCACTAATGAAAAACTGTTTTTT. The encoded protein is CASSLQGDATNEKLFF.

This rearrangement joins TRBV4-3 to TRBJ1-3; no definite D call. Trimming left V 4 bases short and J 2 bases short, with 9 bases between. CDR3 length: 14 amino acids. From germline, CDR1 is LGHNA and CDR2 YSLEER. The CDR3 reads CASSRWEAGNTIYF. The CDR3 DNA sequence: TGCGCCAGCAGCCGATGGGAGGCTGGAAACACCATATATTTT.

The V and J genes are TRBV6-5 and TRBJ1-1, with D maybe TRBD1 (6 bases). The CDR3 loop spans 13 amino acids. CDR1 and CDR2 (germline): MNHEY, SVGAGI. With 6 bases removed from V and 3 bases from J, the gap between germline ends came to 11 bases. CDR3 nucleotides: TGTGCCAGCAGCACCACAGGGTACACTGAAGCTTTCTTT. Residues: CASSTTGYTEAFF.

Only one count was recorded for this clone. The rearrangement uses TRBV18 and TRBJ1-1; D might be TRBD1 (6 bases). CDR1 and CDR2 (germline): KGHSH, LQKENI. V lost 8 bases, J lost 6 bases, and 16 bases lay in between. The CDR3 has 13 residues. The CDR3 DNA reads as TGTGCCAGCCTTCAGGGGATTCAGGCTGAAGCTTTCTTT. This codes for CASLQGIQAEAFF. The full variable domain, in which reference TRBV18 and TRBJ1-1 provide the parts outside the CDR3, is NAGVMQNPRHLVRRRGQEARLRCSPMKGHSHVYWYRQLPEEGLKFMVYLQKENIIDESGMPKERFSAEFPKEGPSILRIQQVVRGDSAAYFCASLQGIQAEAFFGQGTRLTVV.

The CDR3 sequence: CASSLRGTDVVTDTQYF. The CDR3 region has the DNA TGTGCCAGCAGCCTAAGGGGGACAGACGTTGTTACAGATACGCAGTATTTT. The chain combines TRBV7-8 with TRBJ2-3, with TRBD1 identical over 7 bases. The V segment lost 5 bases and the J segment 3 bases; nucleotides outside the gene matches: 14. The CDR3 length is 17 residues. Germline loops: CDR1 SGHVS, CDR2 FQNEAQ.

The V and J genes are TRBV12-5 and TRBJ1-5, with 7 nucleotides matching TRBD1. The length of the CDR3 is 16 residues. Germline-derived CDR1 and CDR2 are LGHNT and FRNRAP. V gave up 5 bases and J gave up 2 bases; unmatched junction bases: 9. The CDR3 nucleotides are TGTGCTAGTGGTCCCTACAGGGGAGAGGGCAATCAGCCCCAGCATTTT. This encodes CASGPYRGEGNQPQHF.

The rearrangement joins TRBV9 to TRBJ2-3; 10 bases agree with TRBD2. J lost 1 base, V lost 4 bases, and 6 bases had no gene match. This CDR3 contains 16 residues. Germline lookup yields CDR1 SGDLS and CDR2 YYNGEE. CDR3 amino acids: CASSPGGTSGTDTQYF. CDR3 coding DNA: TGTGCCAGCAGCCCAGGAGGGACTAGCGGCACAGATACGCAGTATTTT. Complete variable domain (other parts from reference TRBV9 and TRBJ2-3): DSGVTQTPKHLITATGQRVTLRCSPRSGDLSVYWYQQSLDQGLQFLIQYYNGEERAKGNILERFSAQQFPDLHSELNLSSLELGDSALYFCASSPGGTSGTDTQYFGPGTRLTVL.

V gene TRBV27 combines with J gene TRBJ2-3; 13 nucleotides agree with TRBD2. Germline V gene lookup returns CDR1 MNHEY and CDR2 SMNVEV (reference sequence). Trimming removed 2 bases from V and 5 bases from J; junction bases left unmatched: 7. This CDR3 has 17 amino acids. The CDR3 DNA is TGTGCCAGCAGTTTAGGGGGACTAGCGGGGAATAGAGATACGCAGTATTTT. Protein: CASSLGGLAGNRDTQYF.